In its sample, the clone carrying this T cell receptor (beta chain) was seen a few times. Its antigen remains unknown. This entry is derived from a study of response to subunit inactivated influenza vaccine. Findings and limits, study-wide: Authors suggested each seasonal flu vaccination may recruit only limited numbers of new T cells.

TCRdb redid the calling of the RT-PCR reads with MiXCR, one entry per CDR3 protein. The sample gives hundreds of thousands of distinct CDR3 sequences, approximately 15% of which show up once; 6.5% to 8.5% is in the top ten. The CDR3 contains 13 residues. The germline CDR1 and CDR2 sequences are DFQATT and SNEGSKA (reference sequence). V was clipped by 2 bases and J by 6 bases, with 14 bases between them. The rearrangement links TRBV20-1 to TRBJ2-7, with D hard to call. Material: PBMCs from blood, obtained approximately 15 days before vaccination. The sequence derives from a man in his fifties or sixties who received an inactivated influenza vaccine. CDR3: CSARTGSFGEQYF. CDR3 in DNA: TGCAGTGCTAGAACGGGCAGTTTCGGCGAGCAGTACTTC.